This T cell receptor beta chain was retrieved from a study of OX40 agonist ivuxolimab in advanced cancers. Study-wide results and limits: There were also nonresponders showing low normalized T-cell clonal expansion. Expanded clones were, on average, more numerous among CD8+ T cells than CD4+.

The CDR3 totals 14 residues. CDR1 MNHNS and CDR2 SASEGT come from the germline V gene. Trimming took off 3 bases at V and 8 bases at J, with 16 bases between the two ends. In the case of this clone: Antigen unknown.

The repertoire was sequenced with immunoSEQ multiplex PCR; TCRdb's copy has only in-frame clones and lacks some. The data contain 44,000 or so clones, 60% to 85% of them singletons. The sequencing used CD4+ or CD8+ T cells sorted from blood, collected in a trial of the OX40 agonist ivuxolimab. V and J are TRBV6-1 and TRBJ1-2, with D possibly being TRBD1 (6 bases). This TCR derives from an adult with an advanced solid tumor such as melanoma, head and neck, liver or kidney cancer. CDR3 sequence: CASSEVGQSMGYTF. CDR3 in DNA: TGTGCCAGCAGTGAGGTGGGACAATCAATGGGCTACACCTTC.